This is a list of T cell receptor beta chains from one sample in a study of shared clonotypes between healthy human individuals. TCRdb's table, derived via immunoSEQ multiplex PCR, lists solely in-frame clones and lacks some. The table shows hundreds of thousands of clones, with around 67% occurring only once. Sequencing input: memory CD4+ T cells sorted from blood. These receptors all stem from a woman aged 25 to 39 in good health. Both conserved end residues are part of each CDR3. Fields, in order: clone size, J gene, V gene, D gene, CDR3 protein, CDR3 DNA. A D gene is named only where the DNA matches it firmly. Rows may omit the clone size; those that give it use once, few, many or a size class.

- | TRBJ1-1 | TRBV6-4 | - | CASSGTTEAFF | TGTGCCAGCAGTGGGACGACTGAAGCTTTCTTT
few | TRBJ1-3 | TRBV28 | - | CASTMGIFTGNTIYF | TGTGCCAGCACCATGGGGATATTCACTGGAAACACCATATATTTT
- | TRBJ2-1 | TRBV11-1 | - | CASSLGHTNEQFF | TGTGCCAGCAGCTTAGGACATACCAATGAGCAGTTCTTC
- | TRBJ2-1 | TRBV4-2 | TRBD2 | CASSPASGRNEQFF | TGTGCCAGCAGCCCGGCTAGCGGGCGCAATGAGCAGTTCTTC
- | TRBJ2-5 | TRBV7-9 | - | CASSLDPGWYETQYF | TGTGCCAGCAGCTTAGACCCAGGGTGGTATGAGACCCAGTACTTC
- | TRBJ2-7 | TRBV9 | - | CASSPRPRNSYEQYF | TGTGCCAGCAGCCCTCGGCCTAGAAACTCCTACGAGCAGTACTTC
once | TRBJ2-7 | TRBV7-8 | - | CASSVTGPLSYEQYF | TGTGCCAGCAGCGTCACAGGGCCTTTATCCTACGAGCAGTACTTC
- | TRBJ2-1 | TRBV5-1 | TRBD2 | CASSLRLAGGSYNEQFF | TGCGCCAGCAGCTTGAGGCTAGCGGGAGGCTCCTACAATGAGCAGTTCTTC
- | TRBJ1-4 | TRBV28 | - | CASSLGAGYEKLFF | TGTGCCAGCAGTTTAGGAGCCGGTTATGAAAAACTGTTTTTT
- | TRBJ1-1 | TRBV9 | - | CASSVGGALEEAFF | TGTGCCAGCAGCGTAGGGGGGGCGCTTGAAGAAGCTTTCTTT
- | TRBJ1-1 | TRBV28 | - | CASSLRTKAFF | TGTGCCAGCAGTTTAAGGACAAAGGCTTTCTTT
- | TRBJ2-5 | TRBV4-1 | TRBD2 | CASSQLFSGGSETQYF | TGCGCCAGCAGCCAACTCTTTAGCGGGGGGTCAGAGACCCAGTACTTC
- | TRBJ1-2 | TRBV19 | - | CASSPVGLSGGYTF | TGTGCCAGTTCGCCCGTGGGGCTGTCGGGTGGCTACACCTTC
- | TRBJ2-1 | TRBV12-2 | - | CASRLARGLLNEQFF | TGTGCAAGTCGCTTAGCGCGGGGGCTGCTGAATGAGCAGTTCTTC
- | TRBJ2-7 | TRBV10-1 | TRBD1 | CASSDPGQGAAVYYF | TGCGCCAGCAGTGACCCTGGACAGGGGGCCGCCGTTTACTACTTC
- | TRBJ1-2 | TRBV30 | - | CAWIRKQARYGYTF | TGTGCCTGGATTAGGAAACAGGCCCGCTATGGCTACACCTTC
- | TRBJ2-5 | TRBV7-9 | TRBD1 | CASSLARGTGQETQYF | TGTGCCAGCAGCTTAGCGAGGGGGACAGGGCAAGAGACCCAGTACTTC
- | TRBJ1-1 | TRBV18 | - | CASSPSIARDQDEAFF | TGTGCCAGCTCACCCTCAATCGCCAGGGACCAAGATGAAGCTTTCTTT
- | TRBJ1-5 | TRBV12-5 | - | CASGFPQGSQPQHF | TGTGCTAGTGGTTTCCCGCAGGGAAGCCAGCCCCAGCATTTT
- | TRBJ2-5 | TRBV6-6 | - | CASSSGTAKETQYF | TGTGCCAGCAGTTCAGGGACGGCCAAAGAGACCCAGTACTTC
- | TRBJ1-5 | TRBV19 | - | CASSIIGGENQPQHF | TGTGCCAGTAGTATAATAGGGGGGGAGAATCAGCCCCAGCATTTT
- | TRBJ1-5 | TRBV19 | - | CASSMRNQPQHF | TGTGCCAGTAGTATGAGGAATCAGCCCCAGCATTTT
- | TRBJ1-3 | TRBV7-9 | - | CASSLTRARISGNTIYF | TGTGCCAGCAGCTTAACGCGAGCTAGGATATCTGGAAACACCATATATTTT
few | TRBJ2-3 | TRBV25-1 | - | CASRTGPGTLGDTQYF | TGTGCCAGCAGGACTGGACCGGGAACCCTGGGAGATACGCAGTATTTT
- | TRBJ2-1 | TRBV11-2 | TRBD2 | CASSLEPSGRGNEQFF | TGTGCCAGCAGCTTAGAGCCTAGCGGGAGAGGCAATGAGCAGTTCTTC
- | TRBJ1-5 | TRBV7-8 | - | CASSRQRDQPQHF | TGTGCCAGCAGCCGCCAGAGGGATCAGCCCCAGCATTTT
- | TRBJ1-5 | TRBV15 | - | CATSSDSGRGNQPQHF | TGTGCCACCAGCAGCGATTCAGGACGAGGCAATCAGCCCCAGCATTTT
- | TRBJ2-1 | TRBV25-1 | - | CASSGGTASYNEQFF | TGTGCCAGCAGTGGGGGGACGGCGTCCTACAATGAGCAGTTCTTC
- | TRBJ2-7 | TRBV14 | - | CASSHHEYRTDHYEQYF | TGTGCCAGCAGCCACCATGAATACCGGACAGATCACTACGAGCAGTACTTC
once | TRBJ2-1 | TRBV27 | - | CASRGMAGPYNEQFF | TGTGCCAGCAGGGGGATGGCGGGACCCTACAATGAGCAGTTCTTC
- | TRBJ2-3 | TRBV2 | TRBD2 | CASSEERLAGAPTDTQYF | TGTGCCAGCAGTGAAGAGAGACTAGCGGGAGCCCCCACAGATACGCAGTATTTT
once | TRBJ1-2 | TRBV27 | - | CASSSIPDRILYGYTF | TGTGCCAGCAGTTCCATCCCGGACAGAATTCTCTATGGCTACACCTTC
- | TRBJ2-2 | TRBV19 | TRBD2 | CASSTFGRAHTGELFF | TGTGCCAGTAGTACCTTCGGGAGGGCTCACACCGGGGAGCTGTTTTTT
- | TRBJ2-3 | TRBV7-9 | - | CASSLSTYSTDTQYF | TGTGCCAGCAGCTTATCAACTTATAGCACAGATACGCAGTATTTT
- | TRBJ1-4 | TRBV5-8 | - | CASSLYGAATNEKLFF | TGTGCCAGCAGCTTGTATGGGGCGGCAACTAATGAAAAACTGTTTTTT
- | TRBJ1-3 | TRBV30 | - | CAWSLWTLGNTIYF | TGTGCCTGGAGTCTTTGGACTCTAGGAAACACCATATATTTT
- | TRBJ1-4 | TRBV2 | - | CASSEGRSNEKLFF | TGTGCCAGCAGTGAAGGCAGATCGAATGAAAAACTGTTTTTT
- | TRBJ2-7 | TRBV11-2 | - | CASSLVATGNPYEQYF | TGTGCCAGCAGCTTAGTCGCCACAGGGAATCCCTACGAGCAGTACTTC